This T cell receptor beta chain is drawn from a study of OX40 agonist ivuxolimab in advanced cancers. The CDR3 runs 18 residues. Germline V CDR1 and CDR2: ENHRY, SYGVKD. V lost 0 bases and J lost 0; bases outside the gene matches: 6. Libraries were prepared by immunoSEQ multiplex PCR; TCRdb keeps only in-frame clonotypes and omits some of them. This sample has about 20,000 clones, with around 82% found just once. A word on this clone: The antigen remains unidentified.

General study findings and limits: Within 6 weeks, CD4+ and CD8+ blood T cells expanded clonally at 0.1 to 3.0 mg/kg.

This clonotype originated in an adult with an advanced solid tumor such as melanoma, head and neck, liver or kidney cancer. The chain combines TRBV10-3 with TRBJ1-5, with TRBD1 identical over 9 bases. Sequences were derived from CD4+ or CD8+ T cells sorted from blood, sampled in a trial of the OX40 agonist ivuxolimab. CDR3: CAISESNWGQGSNQPQHF. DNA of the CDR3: TGTGCCATCAGTGAGTCGAATTGGGGACAGGGTAGCAATCAGCCCCAGCATTTT.